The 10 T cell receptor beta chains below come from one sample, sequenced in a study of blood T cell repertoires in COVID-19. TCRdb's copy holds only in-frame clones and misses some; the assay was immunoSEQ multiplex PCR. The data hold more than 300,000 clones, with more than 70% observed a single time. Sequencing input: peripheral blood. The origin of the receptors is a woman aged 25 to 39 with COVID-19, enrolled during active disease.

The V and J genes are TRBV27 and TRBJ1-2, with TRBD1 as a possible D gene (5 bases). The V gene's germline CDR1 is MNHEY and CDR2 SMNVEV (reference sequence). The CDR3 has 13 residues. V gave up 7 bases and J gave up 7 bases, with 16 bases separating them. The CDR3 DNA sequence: TGTGCCAGCACCGGTGACAGCCGCTCTGGCTACACCTTC. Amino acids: CASTGDSRSGYTF.

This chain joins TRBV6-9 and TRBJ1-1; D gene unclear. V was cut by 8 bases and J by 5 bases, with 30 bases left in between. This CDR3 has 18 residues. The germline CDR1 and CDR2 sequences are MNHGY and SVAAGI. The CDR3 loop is CASRIERAQKIGKTEAFF. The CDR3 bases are TGTGCCAGCCGCATTGAGAGGGCCCAGAAAATCGGGAAGACTGAAGCTTTCTTT.

CDR3 loop: CASSPLNTANTGELFF. The CDR3 DNA reads TGTGCCAGCAGTCCACTAAACACGGCGAACACCGGGGAGCTGTTTTTT. The chain combines TRBV27 with TRBJ2-2; D is ambiguous. The V and J ends lost 5 bases and 0 bases respectively, with 13 bases between them. Germline-derived CDR1 and CDR2 are MNHEY and SMNVEV (reference sequence). There are 16 residues in the CDR3.

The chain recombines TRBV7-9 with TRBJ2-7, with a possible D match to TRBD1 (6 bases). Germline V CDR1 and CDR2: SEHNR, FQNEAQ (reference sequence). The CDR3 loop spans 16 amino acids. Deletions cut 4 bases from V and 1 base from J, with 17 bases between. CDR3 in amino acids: CASSSLGQGHSYEQYF. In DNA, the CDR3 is TGTGCCAGCAGCTCCCTAGGGCAGGGGCATTCCTACGAGCAGTACTTC.

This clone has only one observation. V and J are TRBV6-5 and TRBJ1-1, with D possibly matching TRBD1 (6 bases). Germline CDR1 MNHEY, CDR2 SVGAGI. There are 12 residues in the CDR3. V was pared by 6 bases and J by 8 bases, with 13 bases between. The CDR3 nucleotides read TGTGCCAGCAGATCCGACAGGAGGGAAGCTTTCTTT. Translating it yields CASRSDRREAFF.

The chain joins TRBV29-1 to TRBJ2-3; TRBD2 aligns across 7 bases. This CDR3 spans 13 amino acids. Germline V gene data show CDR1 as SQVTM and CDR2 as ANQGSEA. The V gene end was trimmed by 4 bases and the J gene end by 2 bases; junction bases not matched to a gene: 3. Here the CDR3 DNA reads TGCAGCGTTGCCCTAGCGGTCACAGATACGCAGTATTTT. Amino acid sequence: CSVALAVTDTQYF.

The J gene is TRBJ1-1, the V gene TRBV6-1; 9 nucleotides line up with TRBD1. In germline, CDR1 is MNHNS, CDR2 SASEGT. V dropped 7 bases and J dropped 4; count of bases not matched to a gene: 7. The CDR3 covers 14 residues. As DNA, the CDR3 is TGTGCCAGCACCCGCGGGACAGGGATCACTGAAGCTTTCTTT. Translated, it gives CASTRGTGITEAFF.

CDR3 DNA sequence: TGTGCCTGGAGTGAGGGACAGGGGGCTTGGCAGCCCCAGCATTTT. Amino acid sequence: CAWSEGQGAWQPQHF. The V call is TRBV30, the J call TRBJ1-5; TRBD1 matches 12 bases. V lost 1 base to trimming and J lost 7 bases; unmatched junction nucleotides: 5. CDR1 GTSNPN and CDR2 SVGIG come from the germline V gene (reference sequence). The CDR3 has 15 amino acids.

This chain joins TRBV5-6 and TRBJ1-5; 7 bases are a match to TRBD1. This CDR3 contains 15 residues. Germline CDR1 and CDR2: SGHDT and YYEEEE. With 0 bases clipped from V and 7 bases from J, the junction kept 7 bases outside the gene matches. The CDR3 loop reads CASSLAGGVGQPQHF. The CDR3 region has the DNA TGTGCCAGCAGCTTGGCAGGGGGAGTGGGGCAGCCCCAGCATTTT.

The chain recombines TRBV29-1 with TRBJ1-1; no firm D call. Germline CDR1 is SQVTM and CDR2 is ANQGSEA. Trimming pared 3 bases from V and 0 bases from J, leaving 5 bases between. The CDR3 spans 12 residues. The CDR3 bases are TGCAGCGTTGATTCTGTGAACACTGAAGCTTTCTTT. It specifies CSVDSVNTEAFF.